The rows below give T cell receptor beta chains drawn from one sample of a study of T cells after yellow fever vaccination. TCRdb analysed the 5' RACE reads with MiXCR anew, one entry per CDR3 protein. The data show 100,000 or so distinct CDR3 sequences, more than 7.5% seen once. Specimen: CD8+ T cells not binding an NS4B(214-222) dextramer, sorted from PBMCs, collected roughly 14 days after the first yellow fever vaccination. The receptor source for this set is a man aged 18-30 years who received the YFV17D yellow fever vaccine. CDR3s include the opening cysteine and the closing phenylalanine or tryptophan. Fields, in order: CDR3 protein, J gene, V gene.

CDR3: CCARDPGTSGGRDTQYF; J: TRBJ2-3; V: TRBV20-1
CDR3: CASSPGLRGSYEQYF; J: TRBJ2-7; V: TRBV11-1
CDR3: CATSGRGGPADEQFF; J: TRBJ2-1; V: TRBV24-1
CDR3: CSAYKLAGLNYEQYF; J: TRBJ2-7; V: TRBV20-1
CDR3: CASSGGQGRWNIQYF; J: TRBJ2-4; V: TRBV6-1
CDR3: CASSGGLAGATYNEQFF; J: TRBJ2-1; V: TRBV7-9
CDR3: CASSSLTASTDTQYF; J: TRBJ2-3; V: TRBV7-8
CDR3: CASSTPGQSILSNQPQHF; J: TRBJ1-5; V: TRBV6-1
CDR3: CASSPPAEYNSPLHF; J: TRBJ1-6; V: TRBV18
CDR3: CASSTPRGGPRTGELFF; J: TRBJ2-2; V: TRBV6-2/TRBV6-3
CDR3: CASSPGGRELFF; J: TRBJ2-2; V: TRBV5-1
CDR3: CASSPQGRNRQETQYF; J: TRBJ2-5; V: TRBV4-1
CDR3: CASSSSPAAGYTF; J: TRBJ1-2; V: TRBV7-9
CDR3: CAIKGVGGEQYF; J: TRBJ2-7; V: TRBV10-3
CDR3: CASSERGGVANEQFF; J: TRBJ2-1; V: TRBV6-1
CDR3: CASSQDTGPYEQYF; J: TRBJ2-7; V: TRBV4-2